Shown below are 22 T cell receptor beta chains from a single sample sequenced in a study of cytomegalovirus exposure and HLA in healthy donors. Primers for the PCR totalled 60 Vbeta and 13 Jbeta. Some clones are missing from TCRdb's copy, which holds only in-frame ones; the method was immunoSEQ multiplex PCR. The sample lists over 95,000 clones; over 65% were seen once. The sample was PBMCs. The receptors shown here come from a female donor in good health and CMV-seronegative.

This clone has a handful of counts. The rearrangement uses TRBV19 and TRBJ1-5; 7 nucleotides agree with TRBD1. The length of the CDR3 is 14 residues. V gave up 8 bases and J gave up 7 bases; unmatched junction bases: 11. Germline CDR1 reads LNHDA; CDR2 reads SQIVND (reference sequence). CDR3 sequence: CASSPLAGGQPQHF. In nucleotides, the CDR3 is TGTGCCAGTTCCCCCCTGGCAGGGGGGCAGCCCCAGCATTTT.

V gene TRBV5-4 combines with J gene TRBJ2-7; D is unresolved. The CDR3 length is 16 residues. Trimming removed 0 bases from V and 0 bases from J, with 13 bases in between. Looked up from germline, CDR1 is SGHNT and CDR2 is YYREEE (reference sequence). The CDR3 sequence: CASSLDLTASSYEQYF. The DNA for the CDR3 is TGTGCCAGCAGCTTGGATTTGACGGCTAGCTCCTACGAGCAGTACTTC.

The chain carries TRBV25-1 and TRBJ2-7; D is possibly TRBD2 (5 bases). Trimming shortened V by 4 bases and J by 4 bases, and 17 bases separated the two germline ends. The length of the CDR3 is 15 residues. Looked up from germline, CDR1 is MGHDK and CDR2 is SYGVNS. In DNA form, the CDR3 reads TGTGCCAGCAGTGGAGAGAACGGTGGGGAGTACGAGCAGTACTTC. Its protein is CASSGENGGEYEQYF.

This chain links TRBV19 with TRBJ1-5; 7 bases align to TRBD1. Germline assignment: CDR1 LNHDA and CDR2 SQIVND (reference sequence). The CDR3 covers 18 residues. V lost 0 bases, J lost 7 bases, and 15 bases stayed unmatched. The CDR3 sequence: CASSIERPRQGRWQPQHF. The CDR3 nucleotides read TGTGCCAGTAGTATAGAAAGGCCCCGACAGGGAAGATGGCAGCCCCAGCATTTT. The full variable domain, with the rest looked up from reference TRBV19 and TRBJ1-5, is DGGITQSPKYLFRKEGQNVTLSCEQNLNHDAMYWYRQDPGQGLRLIYYSQIVNDFQKGDIAEGYSVSREKKESFPLTVTSAQKNPTAFYLCASSIERPRQGRWQPQHFGDGTRLSIL.

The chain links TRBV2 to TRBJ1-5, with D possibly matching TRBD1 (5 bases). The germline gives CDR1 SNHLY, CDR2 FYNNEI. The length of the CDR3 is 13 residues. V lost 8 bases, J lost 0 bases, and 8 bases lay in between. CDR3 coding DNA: TGTGCCAGCGCAGGGAATAGCAATCAGCCCCAGCATTTT. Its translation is CASAGNSNQPQHF.

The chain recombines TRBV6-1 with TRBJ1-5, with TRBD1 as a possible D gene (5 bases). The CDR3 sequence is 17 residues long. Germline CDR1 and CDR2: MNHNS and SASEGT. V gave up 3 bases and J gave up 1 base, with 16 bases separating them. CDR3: CASSDRVGFLSNQPQHF. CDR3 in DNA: TGTGCCAGCAGTGACAGGGTGGGGTTCCTCAGCAATCAGCCCCAGCATTTT.

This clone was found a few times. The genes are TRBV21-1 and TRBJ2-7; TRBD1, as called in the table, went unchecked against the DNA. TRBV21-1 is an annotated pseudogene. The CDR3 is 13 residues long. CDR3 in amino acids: CASTDAQGTEQYF. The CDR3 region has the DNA TGTGCCAGCACTGACGCACAGGGCACCGAGCAGTACTTC.

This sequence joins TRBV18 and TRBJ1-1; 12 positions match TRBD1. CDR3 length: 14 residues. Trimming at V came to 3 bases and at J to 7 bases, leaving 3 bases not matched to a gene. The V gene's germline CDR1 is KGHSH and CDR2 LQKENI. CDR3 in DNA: TGTGCCAGCTCACCCGGGACAGGGGGCAATGAAGCTTTCTTT. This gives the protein CASSPGTGGNEAFF. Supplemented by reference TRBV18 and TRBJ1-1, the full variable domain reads NAGVMQNPRHLVRRRGQEARLRCSPMKGHSHVYWYRQLPEEGLKFMVYLQKENIIDESGMPKERFSAEFPKEGPSILRIQQVVRGDSAAYFCASSPGTGGNEAFFGQGTRLTVV.

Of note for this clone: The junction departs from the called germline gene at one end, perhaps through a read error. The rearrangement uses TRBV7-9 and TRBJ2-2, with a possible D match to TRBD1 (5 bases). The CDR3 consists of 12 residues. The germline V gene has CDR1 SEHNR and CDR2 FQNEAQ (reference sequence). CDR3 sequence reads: CSSRQPHGELFF. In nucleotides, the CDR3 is TGTTCCAGCCGACAGCCCCACGGGGAGCTGTTTTTT.

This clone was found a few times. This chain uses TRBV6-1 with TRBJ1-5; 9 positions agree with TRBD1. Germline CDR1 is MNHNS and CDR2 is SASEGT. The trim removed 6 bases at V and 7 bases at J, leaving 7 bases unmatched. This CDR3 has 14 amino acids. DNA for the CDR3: TGTGCCAGCAGCGGACAGGGGCCCGGACAGCCCCAGCATTTT. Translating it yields CASSGQGPGQPQHF.

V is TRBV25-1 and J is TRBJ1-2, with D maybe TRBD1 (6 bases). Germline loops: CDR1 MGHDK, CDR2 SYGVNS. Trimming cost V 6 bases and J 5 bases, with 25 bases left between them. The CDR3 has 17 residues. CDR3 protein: CASSSDHSRGINYGYTF. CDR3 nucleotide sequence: TGTGCCAGCAGCTCAGACCACTCCAGGGGAATTAATTATGGCTACACCTTC.

The CDR3 DNA is TGTGCCAGCAGTGAGAGGAATCAGCCCCAGCATTTT. Translated: CASSERNQPQHF. The chain links TRBV6-1 to TRBJ1-5, with D hard to call. V dropped 3 bases and J dropped 4 bases, with 4 bases sitting between them. The V gene's germline CDR1 is MNHNS and CDR2 SASEGT. The CDR3 has 12 amino acids.

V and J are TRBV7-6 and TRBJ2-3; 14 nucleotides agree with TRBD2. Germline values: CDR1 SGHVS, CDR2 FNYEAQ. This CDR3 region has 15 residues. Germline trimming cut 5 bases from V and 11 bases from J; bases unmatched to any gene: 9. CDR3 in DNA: TGTGCCAGCAGCCGTGGGACTAGCGGGGGCGGGGGGCAGTATTTT. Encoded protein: CASSRGTSGGGGQYF.

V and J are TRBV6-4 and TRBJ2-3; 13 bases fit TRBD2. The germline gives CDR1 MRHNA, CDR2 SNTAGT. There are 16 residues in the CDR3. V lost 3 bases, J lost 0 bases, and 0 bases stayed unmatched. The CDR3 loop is CASSELAGGSTDTQYF. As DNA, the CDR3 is TGTGCCAGCAGTGAACTAGCGGGGGGGAGCACAGATACGCAGTATTTT.

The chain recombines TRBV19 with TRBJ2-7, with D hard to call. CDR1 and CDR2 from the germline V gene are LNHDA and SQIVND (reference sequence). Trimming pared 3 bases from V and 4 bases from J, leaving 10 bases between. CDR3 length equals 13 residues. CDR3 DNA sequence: TGTGCCAGTAGTATTAAGCCAGGATACGAGCAGTACTTC. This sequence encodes CASSIKPGYEQYF.

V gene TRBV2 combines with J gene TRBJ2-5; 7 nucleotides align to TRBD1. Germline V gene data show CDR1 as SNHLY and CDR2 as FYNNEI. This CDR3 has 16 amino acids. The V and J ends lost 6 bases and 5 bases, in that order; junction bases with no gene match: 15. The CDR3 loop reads CASRARDSDGAETQYF. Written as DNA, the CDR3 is TGTGCCAGCAGGGCCCGGGACAGCGACGGGGCGGAGACCCAGTACTTC.

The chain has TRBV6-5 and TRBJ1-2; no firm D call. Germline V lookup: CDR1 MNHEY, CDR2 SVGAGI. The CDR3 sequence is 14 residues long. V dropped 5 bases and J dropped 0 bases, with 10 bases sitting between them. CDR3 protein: CASSEMPTNYGYTF. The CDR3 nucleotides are TGTGCCAGCAGTGAAATGCCTACTAACTATGGCTACACCTTC.

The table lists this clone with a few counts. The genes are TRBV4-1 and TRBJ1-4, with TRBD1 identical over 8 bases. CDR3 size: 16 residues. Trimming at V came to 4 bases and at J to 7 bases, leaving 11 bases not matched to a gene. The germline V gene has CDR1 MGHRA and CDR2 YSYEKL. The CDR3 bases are TGCGCCAGCAGCCGGATAACAGGGGGGACAAGTGAAAAACTGTTTTTT. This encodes CASSRITGGTSEKLFF.

CDR3 DNA sequence: TGTGCCAGCAGCACGGACAGATACTCTGGAAACACCATATATTTT. Amino acids: CASSTDRYSGNTIYF. The genes are TRBV7-2 and TRBJ1-3; perhaps TRBD1 as D (6 bases). The CDR3 spans 15 residues. CDR1 and CDR2 (germline): SGHTA, FQGNSA. The V and J ends lost 5 bases and 0 bases respectively, with 11 bases between them.

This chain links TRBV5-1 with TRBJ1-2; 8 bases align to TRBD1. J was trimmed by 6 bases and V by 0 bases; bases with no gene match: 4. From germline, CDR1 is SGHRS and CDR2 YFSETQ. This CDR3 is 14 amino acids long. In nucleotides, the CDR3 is TGCGCCAGCAGCTTGGGGGGGACAGGAAATGGCTACACCTTC. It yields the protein CASSLGGTGNGYTF.

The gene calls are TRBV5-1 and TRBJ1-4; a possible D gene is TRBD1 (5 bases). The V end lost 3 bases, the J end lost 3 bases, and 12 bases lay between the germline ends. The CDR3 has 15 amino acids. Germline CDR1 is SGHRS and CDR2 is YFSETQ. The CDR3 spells CASSYQGGANEKLFF. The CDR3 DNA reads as TGCGCCAGCAGCTACCAGGGTGGGGCTAATGAAAAACTGTTTTTT.

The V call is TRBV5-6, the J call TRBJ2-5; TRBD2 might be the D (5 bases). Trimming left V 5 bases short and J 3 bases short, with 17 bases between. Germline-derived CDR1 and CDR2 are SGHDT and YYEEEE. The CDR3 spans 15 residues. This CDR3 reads CASRGWALGKETQYF. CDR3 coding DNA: TGTGCCAGCAGGGGGTGGGCCCTCGGGAAAGAGACCCAGTACTTC.